Here is one T cell receptor (beta chain) with its context. Its antigen is not known. This sample was included in a study of response to subunit inactivated influenza vaccine. Notes on the study in general: After each seasonal influenza vaccination, few new T cells are recruited, the authors suggested.

TCRdb re-called the RT-PCR reads through MiXCR, storing one row per CDR3 protein. The sample yields roughly 650,000 distinct CDR3 sequences, around 13% seen once. The starting material was PBMCs from blood, obtained around 14 days before vaccination. The receptor's source is a man in his forties or fifties who received an inactivated influenza vaccine.

The CDR3 DNA reads as TGCGCCAGCAGCCCGGGACAGGGAGAGGGTCAGCCCCAGCATTTT. Encoded protein: CASSPGQGEGQPQHF. This chain connects TRBV5-1 to TRBJ1-5, with 9 positions matching TRBD1. CDR1 is SGHRS and CDR2 is YFSETQ in the germline V gene. The CDR3 runs 15 residues. J gave up 6 bases and V 4 bases, and 8 bases lay outside the gene matches.